The rows below give T cell receptor beta chains drawn from one sample of a study of T cell responses to AZD1222 COVID-19 vaccine. Assay used: immunoSEQ multiplex PCR; TCRdb lists only in-frame clones, some missing. This table holds 70,000 to 95,000 clones, approximately 90% found once. The specimen was peripheral blood, collected 28 days after the second AZD1222 dose. All receptors come from an adult who received the AZD1222 COVID-19 vaccine. Both conserved end residues are part of each CDR3. A D gene is named only where the DNA matches it firmly. Rows give clone size only sometimes, using once, few, many, or a class for an expanded clone.

V: TRBV4-1
size: .
D: TRBD2
J: TRBJ2-1
DNA: TGCGCCAGCAGCCAAGCCCAACTAGCGGGAGGGCCCGATGAGCAGTTCTTC
CDR3: CASSQAQLAGGPDEQFF

V: TRBV11-2
size: .
D: .
J: TRBJ1-1
DNA: TGTGCCAGCAGCTTAACGGGGGTGAACACTGAAGCTTTCTTT
CDR3: CASSLTGVNTEAFF

V: TRBV6-2/TRBV6-3
size: .
D: TRBD2
J: TRBJ2-5
DNA: TGTGCCAGCAGCCCCGGGACTAGCGGGGTGGGGAGAACCCAGTACTTC
CDR3: CASSPGTSGVGRTQYF

V: TRBV28
size: .
D: .
J: TRBJ2-7
DNA: TGTGCCAGCAGAACCACCTACGAGCAGTACTTC
CDR3: CASRTTYEQYF

V: TRBV6-5
size: .
D: .
J: TRBJ1-2
DNA: TGTGCCAGCAGGGACAGCTATGGCTACACCTTC
CDR3: CASRDSYGYTF

V: TRBV3-1/TRBV3-2
size: few
D: .
J: TRBJ2-1
DNA: TGTGCCAGCAGCCAAGGATTCATCTATGGGAATGAGCAGTTCTTC
CDR3: CASSQGFIYGNEQFF

V: TRBV7-3
size: .
D: TRBD2
J: TRBJ2-1
DNA: TGTGCCAGCAGCTTAGAGGGACTAAATTACAATGAGCAGTTCTTC
CDR3: CASSLEGLNYNEQFF

V: TRBV21-1
size: .
D: .
J: TRBJ2-7
DNA: TGTGCCAGGCGACTAGCGGGAACTATACCCTACGAGCAGTACTTC
CDR3: CARRLAGTIPYEQYF

V: TRBV27
size: .
D: TRBD2
J: TRBJ2-5
DNA: TGTGCCAGCAGTTTATATACTAGCGGGGGAGAGACCCAGTACTTC
CDR3: CASSLYTSGGETQYF

V: TRBV21-1
size: .
D: .
J: TRBJ2-7
DNA: TGTGCCAGCAGCAAAGGTGACAGCCTAACCTACGAGCAGTACTTC
CDR3: CASSKGDSLTYEQYF

V: TRBV11-2
size: .
D: TRBD1
J: TRBJ2-5
DNA: TGTGCCAGCAGGTGGACAGGTACCGAGACCCAGTACTTC
CDR3: CASRWTGTETQYF

V: TRBV28
size: .
D: .
J: TRBJ1-3
DNA: TGTGCCAGCAGTTCCGTTGGGAGTCGACTCTCTGGAAACACCATATATTTT
CDR3: CASSSVGSRLSGNTIYF

V: TRBV11-2
size: .
D: .
J: TRBJ2-2
DNA: TGTGCCAGCAGCAAGTCAGGGACGAACACCGGGGAGCTGTTTTTT
CDR3: CASSKSGTNTGELFF

V: TRBV18
size: .
D: .
J: TRBJ2-5
DNA: TGTGCCAGCACCTCGGCCAGGGCGGGGGCAGGAGAGACCCAGTACTTC
CDR3: CASTSARAGAGETQYF